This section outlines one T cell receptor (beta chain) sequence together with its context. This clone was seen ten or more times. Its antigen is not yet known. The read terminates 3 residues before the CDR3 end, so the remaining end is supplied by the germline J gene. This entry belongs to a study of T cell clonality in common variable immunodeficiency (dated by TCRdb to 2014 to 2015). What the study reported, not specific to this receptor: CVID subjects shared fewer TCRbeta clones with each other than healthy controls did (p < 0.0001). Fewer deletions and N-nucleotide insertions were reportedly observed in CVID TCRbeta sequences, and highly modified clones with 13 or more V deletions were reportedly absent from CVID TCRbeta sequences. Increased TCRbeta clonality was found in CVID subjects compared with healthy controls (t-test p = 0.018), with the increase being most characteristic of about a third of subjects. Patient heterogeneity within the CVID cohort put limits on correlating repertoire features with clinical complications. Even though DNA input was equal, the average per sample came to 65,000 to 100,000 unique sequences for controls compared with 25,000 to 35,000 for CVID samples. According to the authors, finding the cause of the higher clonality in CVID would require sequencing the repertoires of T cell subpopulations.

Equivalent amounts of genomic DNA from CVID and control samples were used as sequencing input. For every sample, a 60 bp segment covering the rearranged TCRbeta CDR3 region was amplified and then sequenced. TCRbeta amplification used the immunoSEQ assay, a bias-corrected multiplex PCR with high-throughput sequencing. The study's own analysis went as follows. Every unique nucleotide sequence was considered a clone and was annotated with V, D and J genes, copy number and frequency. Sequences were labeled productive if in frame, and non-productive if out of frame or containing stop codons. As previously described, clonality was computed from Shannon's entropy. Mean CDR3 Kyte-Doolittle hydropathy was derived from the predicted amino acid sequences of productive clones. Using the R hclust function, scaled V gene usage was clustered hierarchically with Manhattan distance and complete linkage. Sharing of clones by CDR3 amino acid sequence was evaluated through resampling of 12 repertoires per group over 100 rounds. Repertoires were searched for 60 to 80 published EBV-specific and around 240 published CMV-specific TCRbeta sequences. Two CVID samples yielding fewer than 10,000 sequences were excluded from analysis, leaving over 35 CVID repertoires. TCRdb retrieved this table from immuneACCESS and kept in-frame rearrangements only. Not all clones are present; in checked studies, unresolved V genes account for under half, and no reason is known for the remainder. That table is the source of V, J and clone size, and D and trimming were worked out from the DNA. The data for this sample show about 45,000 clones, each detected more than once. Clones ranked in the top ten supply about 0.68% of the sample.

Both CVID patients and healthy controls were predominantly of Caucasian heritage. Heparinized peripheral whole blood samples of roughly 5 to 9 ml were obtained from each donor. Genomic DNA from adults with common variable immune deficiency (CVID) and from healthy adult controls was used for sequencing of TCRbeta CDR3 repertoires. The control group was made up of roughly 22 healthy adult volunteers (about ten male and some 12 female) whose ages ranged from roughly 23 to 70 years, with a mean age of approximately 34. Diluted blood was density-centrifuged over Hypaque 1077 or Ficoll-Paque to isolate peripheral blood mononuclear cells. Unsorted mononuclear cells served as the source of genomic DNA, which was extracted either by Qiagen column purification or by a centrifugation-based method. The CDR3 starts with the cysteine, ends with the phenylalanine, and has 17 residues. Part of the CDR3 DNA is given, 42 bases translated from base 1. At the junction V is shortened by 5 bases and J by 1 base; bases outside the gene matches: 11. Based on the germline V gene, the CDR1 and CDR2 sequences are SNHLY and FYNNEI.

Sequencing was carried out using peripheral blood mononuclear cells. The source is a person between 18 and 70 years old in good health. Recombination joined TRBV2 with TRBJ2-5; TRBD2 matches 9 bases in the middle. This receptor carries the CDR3 CASSSPSGLASQETQYF. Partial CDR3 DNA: TGTGCCAGCAGTTCCCCAAGCGGACTAGCGTCCCAAGAGACC.